This TCR beta chain was recorded in a study of response to subunit inactivated influenza vaccine. Study findings and constraints: The authors put forward the suggestion that each seasonal influenza vaccination may bring in only a limited number of new T cells.

This CDR3 is 14 amino acids long. Between the trimmed V and J ends, which lost 3 bases and 4 bases, there was a span of 11 bases. Germline V gene lookup returns CDR1 SGHTA and CDR2 FQGNSA. This clonotype came up a few times. Its matching antigen is unknown. TCRdb re-analysed the RT-PCR reads in MiXCR, keeping a single row per CDR3 protein. The profile shows 500,000 to 600,000 distinct CDR3 sequences, 10% to 15% of them singletons. The TCR was taken from a man aged 45-60 years who received an inactivated influenza vaccine. The chain has TRBV7-2 and TRBJ2-3; weak D call: TRBD2 (5 bases). Sequences were derived from PBMCs from blood, sampled on the day of vaccination. The CDR3 DNA follows: TGTGCCAGCAGCTTGATTCGGGGAGCAGATACGCAGTATTTT. As protein: CASSLIRGADTQYF.